This is a list of T cell receptor beta chains from one sample in a study of control samples from healthy donors and cancer patients. Libraries were prepared by immunoSEQ multiplex PCR; TCRdb keeps only in-frame clonotypes and omits some of them. The repertoire holds under 85,000 clones, with around 90% as singletons. The specimen sequenced was PBMCs. Every receptor here comes from a man aged 55 to 70 with colorectal cancer. Both conserved end residues are part of each CDR3. D genes are given only for firm matches. Clone size, where shown, is once, few, many, or a class for clones that have expanded.

cdr3_length,clone_size,d_call,v_call,j_call,cdr3_aa,cdr3_nt
13,once,NA,TRBV11-3,TRBJ2-5,CASSLPGGETQYF,TGTGCCAGCAGCTTACCCGGGGGAGAGACCCAGTACTTC
15,NA,TRBD1,TRBV6-6,TRBJ2-7,CASSLTGTGGFEQYF,TGTGCCAGCAGTCTGACCGGGACAGGGGGTTTCGAGCAGTACTTC
14,NA,NA,TRBV4-1,TRBJ2-3,CASSQAGQADTQYF,TGCGCCAGCAGCCAAGCAGGGCAGGCAGATACGCAGTATTTT
10,NA,NA,TRBV28,TRBJ2-7,CATGSYEQYF,TGTGCCACCGGGAGCTACGAGCAGTACTTC
13,NA,NA,TRBV30,TRBJ2-1,CALGAGIYNEQFF,TGTGCGCTTGGGGCAGGCATTTACAATGAGCAGTTCTTC
11,NA,NA,TRBV6-5,TRBJ1-1,CASRDRGEAFF,TGTGCCAGCAGAGACCGGGGTGAAGCTTTCTTT
15,NA,NA,TRBV7-9,TRBJ2-2,CASSLVRGSTGELFF,TGTGCCAGCAGCTTAGTAAGGGGGAGTACCGGGGAGCTGTTTTTT
15,NA,TRBD2,TRBV9,TRBJ2-3,CASSGPSGASDTQYF,TGTGCCAGCAGCGGCCCTAGCGGGGCTTCAGATACGCAGTATTTT
16,few,NA,TRBV7-9,TRBJ2-1,CASSLGSPEFYNEQFF,TGTGCCAGCAGCTTAGGGAGCCCCGAATTCTACAATGAGCAGTTCTTC
15,NA,NA,TRBV24-1,TRBJ2-7,CATSEGGKASYEQYF,TGTGCCACCAGTGAAGGGGGGAAGGCCTCCTACGAGCAGTACTTC
14,NA,NA,TRBV9,TRBJ2-1,CASSVGGTNNEQFF,TGTGCCAGCAGCGTAGGCGGGACAAACAATGAGCAGTTCTTC
15,NA,TRBD2,TRBV7-6,TRBJ2-2,CASSLTGGPIGELFF,TGTGCCAGCAGCTTGACGGGGGGGCCGATCGGGGAGCTGTTTTTT
14,NA,NA,TRBV19,TRBJ2-3,CASSNRPRADTQYF,TGTGCCAGTAGTAACCGACCCCGAGCAGATACGCAGTATTTT
16,NA,NA,TRBV21-1,TRBJ1-4,CASSTGRQPQNEKLFF,TGTGCCAGCAGCACGGGGCGACAGCCCCAGAATGAAAAACTGTTTTTT
13,once,TRBD1,TRBV10-3,TRBJ2-1,CAISGQGADEQFF,TGTGCCATCTCGGGACAGGGAGCGGATGAGCAGTTCTTC
13,NA,NA,TRBV2,TRBJ2-3,CANARISTDTQYF,TGTGCCAACGCACGGATCTCCACAGATACGCAGTATTTT
13,NA,TRBD2,TRBV7-3,TRBJ2-7,CASSSGGALEQYF,TGTGCCAGCAGCTCCGGGGGGGCGCTCGAGCAGTACTTC
15,NA,NA,TRBV2,TRBJ1-3,CASIPGHFSGNTIYF,TGTGCCAGCATTCCGGGACACTTCTCTGGAAACACCATATATTTT
14,NA,NA,TRBV6-5,TRBJ2-4,CASSYGQGMTIQYF,TGTGCCAGCAGTTACGGCCAGGGAATGACCATTCAGTACTTC
15,once,NA,TRBV18,TRBJ2-2,CASSPNGVNTGELFF,TGTGCCAGCTCACCAAACGGGGTTAACACCGGGGAGCTGTTTTTT
12,NA,NA,TRBV12-3/TRBV12-4,TRBJ1-2,CASKNDGNRYTF,TGTGCCAGCAAAAATGACGGAAATCGGTACACCTTC
18,NA,TRBD2,TRBV19,TRBJ2-1,CATSILLGAGGQGLEQFF,TGTGCCACCAGTATCTTACTGGGGGCGGGGGGCCAGGGGCTTGAGCAGTTCTTC
14,NA,NA,TRBV2,TRBJ1-6,CASTPQPTNSPLHF,TGTGCCAGCACCCCCCAGCCCACTAATTCACCCCTCCACTTT
16,NA,TRBD2,TRBV5-1,TRBJ2-7,CASSLGGGARPSEQYF,TGCGCCAGCAGCTTGGGCGGGGGGGCTCGGCCCAGCGAGCAGTACTTC
12,NA,NA,TRBV29-1,TRBJ2-5,CSVQPREETQYF,TGCAGCGTTCAGCCCAGAGAGGAGACCCAGTACTTC
14,NA,TRBD2,TRBV11-1,TRBJ2-7,CASSISGGAGEQYF,TGTGCCAGCAGCATTAGCGGGGGGGCCGGAGAGCAGTACTTC
15,NA,TRBD1,TRBV7-9,TRBJ2-1,CASSLGQGTTNEQFF,TGTGCCAGCAGCTTGGGACAGGGGACCACCAATGAGCAGTTCTTC
15,NA,NA,TRBV5-6,TRBJ1-4,CASSLGLTTNEKLFF,TGTGCCAGCAGTTTGGGCCTCACAACTAATGAAAAACTGTTTTTT
14,NA,TRBD1,TRBV7-8,TRBJ1-1,CASSTDRGGGEAFF,TGTGCCAGCAGTACGGACAGGGGGGGTGGTGAAGCTTTCTTT
14,NA,NA,TRBV18,TRBJ2-2,CASSPGWGSGELFF,TGTGCCAGCTCACCAGGATGGGGATCCGGGGAGCTGTTTTTT
15,NA,NA,TRBV3-1/TRBV3-2,TRBJ1-1,CASSGEPGVNTEAFF,TGTGCCAGCAGCGGCGAACCAGGGGTGAACACTGAAGCTTTCTTT
14,NA,NA,TRBV6-2/TRBV6-3,TRBJ2-7,CASSYFASSYEQYF,TGTGCCAGCAGTTACTTCGCTAGCTCCTACGAGCAGTACTTC
17,NA,TRBD1,TRBV19,TRBJ2-6,CASSIGQGAGGANVLTF,TGTGCCAGTAGTATCGGCCAGGGGGCGGGTGGGGCCAACGTCCTGACTTTC
16,NA,NA,TRBV4-3,TRBJ1-3,CASSQEHLRSGNTIYF,TGCGCCAGCAGCCAAGAGCACCTCCGCTCTGGAAACACCATATATTTT
15,NA,NA,TRBV19,TRBJ1-4,CASSSRFPTNEKLFF,TGTGCCAGTAGTTCCCGATTTCCAACTAATGAAAAACTGTTTTTT
14,NA,TRBD1,TRBV10-1,TRBJ1-1,CASSETQGRAEAFF,TGCGCCAGCAGTGAAACACAGGGGAGGGCTGAAGCTTTCTTT
16,once,TRBD2,TRBV7-8,TRBJ2-3,CASSLGLAGGRDTQYF,TGTGCCAGCAGCTTAGGACTAGCGGGGGGTAGGGATACGCAGTATTTT
13,NA,NA,TRBV6-5,TRBJ2-3,CASSFRATDTQYF,TGTGCCAGCAGTTTCCGGGCCACAGATACGCAGTATTTT
16,NA,NA,TRBV7-7,TRBJ2-2,CASSPHRSKGTGELFF,TGTGCCAGCAGCCCGCACAGGTCTAAGGGCACCGGGGAGCTGTTTTTT
13,NA,TRBD2,TRBV6-5,TRBJ2-7,CASRASGVYEQYF,TGTGCCAGCAGGGCTAGCGGGGTCTACGAGCAGTACTTC
13,NA,NA,TRBV6-5,TRBJ1-2,CASSWVRSYGYTF,TGTGCCAGCAGTTGGGTACGGTCCTATGGCTACACCTTC
14,NA,NA,TRBV4-1,TRBJ1-2,CASSPLEGMGGYTF,TGCGCCAGCAGCCCCTTGGAAGGGATGGGGGGCTACACCTTC
15,NA,TRBD1,TRBV4-1,TRBJ1-2,CASSSGGQTNYGYTF,TGCGCCAGCAGCTCGGGGGGACAGACTAACTATGGCTACACCTTC
11,NA,NA,TRBV28,TRBJ1-5,CASSTRGPQHF,TGTGCCAGCAGTACCCGGGGGCCCCAGCATTTT
17,few,TRBD2,TRBV28,TRBJ2-3,CASTPAISGGKVSWQYF,TGTGCCAGCACCCCTGCAATTAGCGGGGGTAAGGTGTCGTGGCAGTATTTT
15,NA,NA,TRBV27,TRBJ2-1,CASSPQGGAYNEQFF,TGTGCCAGCAGTCCCCAGGGGGGGGCCTACAATGAGCAGTTCTTC
14,NA,NA,TRBV5-1,TRBJ2-3,CASSLGAGTDTQYF,TGCGCCAGCAGCTTGGGGGCCGGCACAGATACGCAGTATTTT
15,NA,NA,TRBV24-1,TRBJ2-7,CATSDLDRGAYEQYF,TGTGCCACCAGTGATTTAGACAGAGGAGCCTACGAGCAGTACTTC
14,NA,NA,TRBV6-5,TRBJ2-2,CASSYSYYTGELFF,TGTGCCAGCAGTTACTCCTACTACACCGGGGAGCTGTTTTTT
13,NA,NA,TRBV11-1,TRBJ1-1,CASSSGGWQGAFF,TGTGCCAGCAGCTCCGGGGGGTGGCAGGGAGCTTTCTTT
15,NA,NA,TRBV4-2,TRBJ1-6,CASSQEGQNNSPLHF,TGTGCCAGCAGCCAAGAAGGACAGAATAATTCACCCCTCCACTTT
15,few,NA,TRBV27,TRBJ1-5,CASRDITLLNQPQHF,TGTGCCAGCAGAGACATAACCCTTCTCAATCAGCCCCAGCATTTT
13,NA,NA,TRBV6-5,TRBJ2-3,CASSRQTLDTQYF,TGTGCCAGCAGTCGCCAGACACTAGATACGCAGTATTTT
13,NA,NA,TRBV11-1,TRBJ2-7,CASSLVRSYEQYF,TGTGCCAGCAGCTTAGTCCGATCCTACGAGCAGTACTTC